Shown below are 10 T cell receptor beta chains from a single sample sequenced in a study of Tregs in tolerant kidney transplant recipients. TCRdb's table, derived via immunoSEQ multiplex PCR, lists solely in-frame clones and lacks some. The sample lists 50,000 to 80,000 clones; 98% were seen once. The input for sequencing was Tregs from blood, taken before the transplant. All receptors come from a human donor who received a combined kidney and bone marrow transplant.

This chain joins TRBV7-2 and TRBJ2-6; no firm D call. The ends were cut back, 3 bases at V and 4 bases at J, with 10 bases in the middle. This CDR3 region has 15 residues. Germline-derived CDR1 and CDR2 are SGHTA and FQGNSA. CDR3 loop: CASSFFVSGANVLTF. Here the CDR3 DNA reads TGTGCCAGCAGCTTTTTTGTGTCAGGGGCCAACGTCCTGACTTTC.

The chain couples TRBV20-1 to TRBJ1-3; D is unresolved. CDR1 is DFQATT and CDR2 is SNEGSKA in the germline V gene (reference sequence). V dropped 2 bases and J dropped 3 bases, with 2 bases sitting between them. This CDR3 comprises 11 residues. CDR3 sequence reads: CSARRGNTIYF. In nucleotides, the CDR3 is TGCAGTGCTAGACGTGGAAACACCATATATTTT.

This rearrangement joins TRBV4-1 to TRBJ2-3, with TRBD1 as a possible D gene (8 bases). Germline values: CDR1 MGHRA, CDR2 YSYEKL. Trimming removed 4 bases from V and 4 bases from J, with 18 bases in between. The CDR3 contains 16 residues. The CDR3 is CASSLITGGRADTQYF. In DNA, the CDR3 is TGCGCCAGCAGCCTGATCACAGGGGGGAGGGCAGATACGCAGTATTTT.

This chain connects TRBV4-3 to TRBJ2-1; D may be TRBD2 (5 bases). CDR1 is LGHNA, CDR2 YSLEER, per germline. V was pared by 0 bases and J by 7 bases, with 22 bases between. This CDR3 comprises 18 residues. CDR3 residues: CASSQDISSGLLGNEQFF. The CDR3 region has the DNA TGCGCCAGCAGCCAAGATATCTCGAGCGGCCTACTGGGGAATGAGCAGTTCTTC.

Turning to this clone: The limits of the CDR3 on the DNA are not certain, so only TCRdb's listed CDR3 is given. The V call is TRBV12-1, the J call TRBJ2-7; no DNA check was done on the table's D call, TRBD2. TRBV12-1 is a pseudogene locus. Counting both end residues, the CDR3 totals 16 amino acids. The CDR3 sequence is CASSVASGSISYEQYF.

The chain joins TRBV7-9 to TRBJ2-1, with a possible D match to TRBD2 (7 bases). CDR1 SEHNR and CDR2 FQNEAQ come from the germline V gene (reference sequence). V was clipped by 0 bases and J by 7 bases, with 16 bases between them. The CDR3 runs 16 residues. CDR3 DNA sequence: TGTGCCAGCAGCTTAGCGAAGGGGGGGCCCTTGAATGAGCAGTTCTTC. It specifies CASSLAKGGPLNEQFF.

This chain connects TRBV4-3 to TRBJ2-1, with 9 bases matching TRBD2. V lost 0 bases to trimming and J lost 6 bases; unmatched junction nucleotides: 9. In germline, CDR1 is LGHNA, CDR2 YSLEER. The CDR3 has 17 residues. Here the CDR3 reads CASSQEFVAGVSNEQFF. CDR3 DNA: TGCGCCAGCAGCCAAGAATTTGTAGCGGGAGTCTCCAATGAGCAGTTCTTC.

The rearrangement joins TRBV27 to TRBJ2-2; TRBD2 agrees at 7 bases. From germline, CDR1 is MNHEY and CDR2 SMNVEV (reference sequence). The trim removed 3 bases at V and 7 bases at J, leaving 5 bases unmatched. The CDR3 extends over 14 amino acids. In DNA, the CDR3 is TGTGCCAGCAGTTTTTCGCGGGAGATCGGGGAGCTGTTTTTT. Residues: CASSFSREIGELFF.

This clone was picked up one time. The rearrangement joins TRBV5-4 to TRBJ2-5; 12 nucleotides align to TRBD2. CDR1 SGHNT and CDR2 YYREEE come from the germline V gene (reference sequence). The CDR3 consists of 17 residues. The trim removed 3 bases at V and 5 bases at J, leaving 11 bases unmatched. This CDR3 is CASSWRVLAGGLETQYF. In DNA, the CDR3 is TGTGCCAGCAGCTGGCGGGTCCTAGCGGGAGGGCTGGAGACCCAGTACTTC. The entire variable domain, with the rest obtained from reference TRBV5-4 and TRBJ2-5, is as follows: ETGVTQSPTHLIKTRGQQVTLRCSSQSGHNTVSWYQQALGQGPQFIFQYYREEENGRGNFPPRFSGLQFPNYSSELNVNALELDDSALYLCASSWRVLAGGLETQYFGPGTRLLVL.

The rearrangement links TRBV4-1 to TRBJ2-7; 7 bases align to TRBD1. Germline V gene lookup returns CDR1 MGHRA and CDR2 YSYEKL. The CDR3 has 17 amino acids. The junction had 16 bases not matched to a gene; V was cut back by 0 bases and J by 8 bases. In DNA, the CDR3 is TGCGCCAGCAGCCAAGATCTTTATCGGAATACAGGGGTAAAGCAGTACTTC. It specifies CASSQDLYRNTGVKQYF.